These 24 T cell receptor beta chains were all obtained from the same sample, sequenced in a study of shared clonotypes between healthy human individuals. The assay was immunoSEQ multiplex PCR, and TCRdb's table has in-frame clones only and misses some. The sample lists a few million clones, approximately 93% seen once, with about 0.39% in the top ten. Sequenced material: naive CD4+ T cells from PBMCs. Subset reported: CD45RA+ positively selected. These receptors came from a young man in good health. Some clones in this sample may be carry-over from other donors' samples.

This clone has a single count. The chain links TRBV10-3 to TRBJ2-5, with 16 bases lining up with TRBD2. V was pared by 6 bases and J by 5 bases, with 3 bases of the junction left unmatched. CDR1 is ENHRY, CDR2 SYGVKD, per germline. There are 15 residues in the CDR3. This CDR3 reads CAIRGTSGRAETQYF. DNA for the CDR3: TGTGCCATCAGGGGGACTAGCGGGAGGGCGGAGACCCAGTACTTC.

The V gene is TRBV10-3, the J gene TRBJ2-5; 7 bases are shared with TRBD2. CDR1 and CDR2 from the germline V gene are ENHRY and SYGVKD. With 4 bases clipped from V and 2 bases from J, the junction kept 7 bases outside the gene matches. CDR3 size: 15 residues. CDR3 region: CAISGASGTQETQYF. The CDR3 region has the DNA TGTGCCATCAGTGGAGCTAGCGGAACTCAAGAGACCCAGTACTTC.

The chain links TRBV11-2 to TRBJ2-3; 10 nucleotides agree with TRBD2. Germline V gives CDR1 SGHAT, CDR2 FQNNGV. This CDR3 has 16 residues. The trim removed 2 bases at V and 2 bases at J, leaving 4 bases unmatched. The CDR3 coding sequence is TGTGCCAGCAGCTTAAGGCTAGCGGGAGACACAGATACGCAGTATTTT. Translation: CASSLRLAGDTDTQYF.

The chain employs TRBV9 and TRBJ2-2; D may be TRBD2 (5 bases). Germline values: CDR1 SGDLS, CDR2 YYNGEE. CDR3 length: 15 residues. The V end lost 4 bases, the J end lost 6 bases, and 16 bases lay between the germline ends. The CDR3 DNA reads TGTGCCAGCAGCCCCCGGTCTAGCTCGTCCGGGGAGCTGTTTTTT. Its protein product is CASSPRSSSSGELFF.

With regard to this clone: The sample has other DNA sequences that encode this CDR3 too. This chain links TRBV5-1 with TRBJ2-3; D not certain. This CDR3 has 15 residues. Trimming pared 0 bases from V and 0 bases from J, leaving 8 bases between. Germline V gene lookup returns CDR1 SGHRS and CDR2 YFSETQ. CDR3: CASSLAGRSTDTQYF. The CDR3 nucleotides read TGCGCCAGCAGCTTGGCCGGCCGTAGCACAGATACGCAGTATTTT.

The chain recombines TRBV28 with TRBJ2-1, with a weak D call TRBD1 (6 bases). Between the trimmed V and J ends, which lost 5 bases and 0 bases, there was a span of 14 bases. Germline values: CDR1 MDHEN, CDR2 SYDVKM. The CDR3 is made up of 16 amino acids. The CDR3 sequence is CASSGTTYSSYNEQFF. CDR3 in DNA: TGTGCCAGCAGTGGGACAACATACAGCTCCTACAATGAGCAGTTCTTC.

The chain joins TRBV4-1 to TRBJ2-7; a possible D gene is TRBD2 (6 bases). Germline-derived CDR1 and CDR2 are MGHRA and YSYEKL. The CDR3 extends over 16 amino acids. The V gene lost 3 bases and the J gene lost 3 bases, with 18 bases spanning the gap. CDR3 protein: CASSHFIADLDYEQYF. In DNA form, the CDR3 reads TGCGCCAGCAGCCATTTTATAGCGGACCTCGACTACGAGCAGTACTTC.

The chain employs TRBV19 and TRBJ2-1; D remains unclear. The V gene's germline CDR1 is LNHDA and CDR2 SQIVND (reference sequence). The CDR3 has 13 amino acids. The ends were cut back, 4 bases at V and 6 bases at J, with 10 bases in the middle. This CDR3 is CASSRVGSNEQFF. The DNA of the CDR3 is TGTGCCAGTAGTAGAGTGGGGTCCAATGAGCAGTTCTTC.

To note about this clone: In the same sample, other DNA sequences code for this CDR3. This chain connects TRBV7-9 to TRBJ1-2; 7 bases map to TRBD1. Per germline, CDR1 SEHNR and CDR2 FQNEAQ (reference sequence). V gave up 6 bases and J gave up 5 bases; unmatched junction bases: 3. The length of the CDR3 is 12 residues. The CDR3 region has the DNA TGTGCCAGCAGTCCCAGGGGGTATGGCTACACCTTC. It encodes CASSPRGYGYTF. Combining the CDR3 with reference TRBV7-9 and TRBJ1-2 gives the whole variable domain DTGVSQNPRHKITKRGQNVTFRCDPISEHNRLYWYRQTLGQGPEFLTYFQNEAQLEKSRLLSDRFSAERPKGSFSTLEIQRTEQGDSAMYLCASSPRGYGYTFGSGTRLTVV.

The chain joins TRBV7-9 to TRBJ1-1; D not certain. The length of the CDR3 is 12 residues. V was cut by 2 bases and J by 8 bases, with 9 bases left in between. CDR1 and CDR2 from the germline V gene are SEHNR and FQNEAQ (reference sequence). In DNA, the CDR3 is TGTGCCAGCAGCTTATATACCGCCGAAGCTTTCTTT. This codes for CASSLYTAEAFF.

This clone is a singleton in its sample. Other nucleotide sequences in the sample specify the same CDR3. V is TRBV28 and J is TRBJ2-1; D gene unclear. The V and J ends lost 1 base and 3 bases respectively, with 4 bases between them. The germline V gene encodes CDR1 MDHEN and CDR2 SYDVKM. The CDR3 totals 13 residues. In DNA, the CDR3 is TGTGCCAGCAGTTTATCAGGCTACAATGAGCAGTTCTTC. This sequence encodes CASSLSGYNEQFF.

This chain connects TRBV6-1 to TRBJ1-1; no firm D call. CDR3 length: 12 residues. Germline lookup yields CDR1 MNHNS and CDR2 SASEGT. Trimming took 1 base from V and 5 from J, leaving 5 bases between them. DNA of the CDR3: TGTGCCAGCAGTGAAGTGGGAACTGAAGCTTTCTTT. It encodes CASSEVGTEAFF.

The chain combines TRBV5-5 with TRBJ2-7; D might be TRBD2 (6 bases). The germline gives CDR1 SGHKS, CDR2 YYEKEE (reference sequence). Trimming left V 4 bases short and J 0 bases short, with 20 bases between. This CDR3 spans 17 amino acids. CDR3 nucleotides: TGTGCCAGCAGCCCCGGGCTAGCGCAGACTAGCTCCTACGAGCAGTACTTC. This encodes CASSPGLAQTSSYEQYF.

The chain is built from TRBV28 and TRBJ1-3; D gene ambiguous. This CDR3 is built from 17 residues. Looked up from germline, CDR1 is MDHEN and CDR2 is SYDVKM. Deletions cut 4 bases from V and 3 bases from J, with 19 bases between. The CDR3 spells CASSSPGLPTGGNTIYF. The DNA for the CDR3 is TGTGCCAGCAGTTCTCCCGGACTCCCCACCGGTGGAAACACCATATATTTT.

In this sample, this clone turned up once. The V call is TRBV4-2, the J call TRBJ2-7; 8 nucleotides align to TRBD2. CDR1 is LGHNA, CDR2 YNFKEQ, per germline. The CDR3 length is 16 residues. V was clipped by 5 bases and J by 4 bases; unmatched bases: 13. CDR3 sequence reads: CASSSAPGLGGYEQYF. In DNA, the CDR3 is TGTGCCAGCAGCTCCGCCCCGGGACTAGGGGGGTACGAGCAGTACTTC.

The V and J genes are TRBV7-8 and TRBJ2-1, with 8 bases that match TRBD1. J gave up 1 base and V 2 bases, and 1 base lay outside the gene matches. The CDR3 extends over 15 amino acids. The germline gives CDR1 SGHVS, CDR2 FQNEAQ. The CDR3 reads CASSLQGASYNEQFF. CDR3 nucleotides: TGTGCCAGCAGCTTACAGGGGGCATCCTACAATGAGCAGTTCTTC. Full variable domain (outside the CDR3, taken from reference TRBV7-8 and TRBJ2-1): GAGVSQSPRYKVAKRGQDVALRCDPISGHVSLFWYQQALGQGPEFLTYFQNEAQLDKSGLPSDRFFAERPEGSVSTLKIQRTQQEDSAVYLCASSLQGASYNEQFFGPGTRLTVL.

Notes on this clone: Other DNA sequences from this sample encode an identical CDR3 as well. This chain connects TRBV9 to TRBJ1-2, with 7 bases lining up with TRBD1. This CDR3 comprises 13 residues. The V and J ends lost 4 bases and 2 bases, in that order; junction bases with no gene match: 2. CDR1 is SGDLS and CDR2 is YYNGEE in the germline V gene. CDR3 DNA: TGTGCCAGCAGCCCGGACAGGAACTATGGCTACACCTTC. Amino acids: CASSPDRNYGYTF.

V usage is TRBV7-3 and J usage is TRBJ2-3; weak D call: TRBD1 (6 bases). The CDR3 extends over 15 amino acids. Germline CDR1 is SGHTA and CDR2 is FQGTGA. V lost 5 bases, J lost 3 bases, and 15 bases lay in between. CDR3 region: CASSPQDSLTDTQYF. As DNA, the CDR3 is TGTGCCAGCAGCCCGCAGGACAGCCTAACAGATACGCAGTATTTT.

V gene TRBV7-8 combines with J gene TRBJ1-5; the D is unclear. Germline values: CDR1 SGHVS, CDR2 FQNEAQ. CDR3 length equals 11 residues. The V and J ends lost 5 bases and 11 bases respectively, with 10 bases between them. The CDR3, as DNA: TGTGCCAGCAGCCTTTTGGTAGCCCAGCATTTT. Residues: CASSLLVAQHF.

In this sample, this clone turned up once. This chain connects TRBV9 to TRBJ1-1, with D possibly matching TRBD1 (5 bases). Deletions cut 4 bases from V and 8 bases from J, with 15 bases between. CDR3 length: 13 residues. Germline loops: CDR1 SGDLS, CDR2 YYNGEE. The CDR3, as DNA: TGTGCCAGCAGCCCCGTGGACTGGGGGGAAGCTTTCTTT. Translation: CASSPVDWGEAFF.

The rearrangement joins TRBV12-5 to TRBJ1-3; D uncertain. V was trimmed by 3 bases and J by 2 bases, leaving 8 bases between them. This CDR3 spans 14 amino acids. The germline V gene has CDR1 LGHNT and CDR2 FRNRAP. For the CDR3, the DNA is TGTGCTAGTGGTTTATCCGGGGCTGGAAACACCATATATTTT. It is translated as CASGLSGAGNTIYF.

V usage is TRBV11-2 and J usage is TRBJ2-1, with TRBD2 matching 8 bases. V dropped 5 bases and J dropped 4; count of bases not matched to a gene: 4. The CDR3 has 14 amino acids. Looked up from germline, CDR1 is SGHAT and CDR2 is FQNNGV. Here the CDR3 reads CASSDSGGYNEQFF. The CDR3 nucleotides read TGTGCCAGCAGCGACTCGGGAGGGTACAATGAGCAGTTCTTC.

This chain connects TRBV28 to TRBJ1-2, with 8 bases lining up with TRBD1. Germline CDR1 reads MDHEN; CDR2 reads SYDVKM. With V trimmed by 2 bases and J by 3 bases, 8 bases remained unmatched. The CDR3 loop spans 16 amino acids. Here the CDR3 DNA reads TGTGCCAGCAGTTTAGGGTCAGGGGGCGCCGACTATGGCTACACCTTC. Protein: CASSLGSGGADYGYTF.

As for this clone: The same CDR3 can be traced to other DNA sequences in this sample. The chain couples TRBV9 to TRBJ1-3, with unresolved D. CDR3 size: 13 residues. Trimming stripped 0 bases from V and 1 base from J, with 2 bases between. Looked up from germline, CDR1 is SGDLS and CDR2 is YYNGEE. CDR3 nucleotides: TGTGCCAGCAGCGTAGGATCTGGAAACACCATATATTTT. This translates into CASSVGSGNTIYF.